This T cell receptor beta chain was obtained from a study of cytomegalovirus exposure and HLA in healthy donors. The PCR was carried out with 60 Vbeta primers and 13 Jbeta primers. The assay was immunoSEQ multiplex PCR, and TCRdb's table has in-frame clones only and misses some. This sample yields about 150,000 clones, of which about 70% are seen a single time; more than 9% belongs to the top ten. The CDR3 is made up of 15 amino acids. Germline loops: CDR1 SGHRS, CDR2 YFSETQ. Trimming pared 2 bases from V and 7 bases from J, leaving 18 bases between. The chain couples TRBV5-1 to TRBJ1-2, with D uncertain. Sequencing was done on a sample of PBMCs. The TCR comes from a man aged 30-40 years in good health and CMV-seropositive. CDR3 nucleotide sequence: TGCGCCAGCAGCTTCAGCTCAATCTCCCCGGGTGGCTACACCTTC. Its translation is CASSFSSISPGGYTF.